One and the same sample provided the 25 T cell receptor beta chains below, sequenced in a study of T-cell memory formation after mild COVID-19. MiXCR was run by TCRdb on the 5' RACE reads, yielding one entry per CDR3 protein. The sample yields approximately 34,000 distinct CDR3 sequences, around 7.7% seen once. Sequencing was carried out using PBMCs or a T cell subset sorted from them (not recorded which). Receptors were obtained from a man between 18 and 29 years old who had mild COVID-19 (a few samples of this study predate the infection). Cell type and time point are not known.

The J gene is TRBJ2-2, the V gene TRBV5-6; D gene ambiguous. V was cut by 0 bases and J by 4 bases, with 7 bases left in between. This CDR3 has 14 residues. CDR1 SGHDT and CDR2 YYEEEE come from the germline V gene. The CDR3 DNA reads as TGTGCCAGCAGCTTGGGGCGGTTCACCGGGGAGCTGTTTTTT. Encoded protein: CASSLGRFTGELFF.

This clonotype was detected ten times or more. V and J are TRBV7-3 and TRBJ2-7; a possible D gene is TRBD2 (7 bases). Deletions cut 2 bases from V and 2 bases from J, with 13 bases between. The CDR3 loop spans 15 amino acids. Germline CDR1 reads SGHTA; CDR2 reads FQGTGA. This CDR3 reads CASSLRRGPTYEQYF. The CDR3 region has the DNA TGTGCCAGCAGCTTACGGCGGGGGCCTACCTACGAGCAGTACTTC.

Ten or more counts support this clonotype. The chain uses TRBV5-1 and TRBJ2-7, with D tentatively TRBD2 (6 bases). V dropped 0 bases and J dropped 4 bases, with 20 bases sitting between them. This CDR3 region has 17 residues. From germline, CDR1 is SGHRS and CDR2 YFSETQ. The DNA of the CDR3 is TGCGCCAGCAGCTTGGTGGAGGGAAGAGTTGGTGGTTACGAGCAGTACTTC. This translates into CASSLVEGRVGGYEQYF.

This sequence joins TRBV6-5 and TRBJ1-2, with a tentative D call TRBD1 (5 bases). CDR1 is MNHEY, CDR2 SVGAGI, per germline. This CDR3 spans 12 amino acids. V was shortened by 8 bases and J by 7 bases, with 14 bases between the two germline ends. CDR3 nucleotides: TGTGCCAGCTACGGACAACCGGGTGGCTACACCTTC. This sequence encodes CASYGQPGGYTF.

This clonotype was recorded many times. The V and J genes are TRBV11-1 and TRBJ1-2; D is unresolved. Trimming pared 5 bases from V and 8 bases from J, leaving 15 bases between. Per germline, CDR1 SGHAT and CDR2 FQDESV (reference sequence). This CDR3 is 13 amino acids long. DNA of the CDR3: TGTGCCAGCAGCCAGGACGTGCGGGAGGGCTACACCTTC. Translation gives CASSQDVREGYTF.

This clonotype was recorded many times. This rearrangement joins TRBV5-4 to TRBJ2-3, with a tentative D call TRBD2 (5 bases). Germline V gene sequence: CDR1 SGHNT, CDR2 YYREEE (reference sequence). The CDR3 is 15 residues long. Trimming left V 1 base short and J 4 bases short, with 13 bases between. The CDR3 is CASSLNPSSPDTQYF. For the CDR3, the DNA is TGTGCCAGCAGCTTGAATCCTAGCAGTCCAGATACGCAGTATTTT.

This clonotype was seen repeatedly, ten times or more. V is TRBV5-1 and J is TRBJ1-2; weak D call: TRBD1 (6 bases). Between the trimmed V and J ends, which lost 0 bases and 4 bases, there was a span of 13 bases. From germline, CDR1 is SGHRS and CDR2 YFSETQ. The CDR3 extends over 15 amino acids. The CDR3 nucleotides are TGCGCCAGCAGCTTGGAGGGGCAGGGGAGCTATGGCTACACCTTC. Protein product: CASSLEGQGSYGYTF.

This clonotype was recorded at least ten times. This rearrangement joins TRBV7-9 to TRBJ2-5; D is ambiguous. In germline, CDR1 is SEHNR, CDR2 FQNEAQ (reference sequence). CDR3 length: 15 residues. With 2 bases removed from V and 2 bases from J, the gap between germline ends came to 12 bases. The chain's CDR3 is CASSLYAPEQETQYF. The CDR3 DNA sequence: TGTGCCAGCAGCTTATACGCCCCGGAGCAAGAGACCCAGTACTTC. Full variable domain (outside the CDR3, taken from reference TRBV7-9 and TRBJ2-5): DTGVSQNPRHKITKRGQNVTFRCDPISEHNRLYWYRQTLGQGPEFLTYFQNEAQLEKSRLLSDRFSAERPKGSFSTLEIQRTEQGDSAMYLCASSLYAPEQETQYFGPGTRLLVL.

In its sample, this clonotype was seen many times. The rearrangement uses TRBV5-1 and TRBJ2-3; D remains unclear. V was cut by 3 bases and J by 2 bases, with 16 bases left in between. Germline-derived CDR1 and CDR2 are SGHRS and YFSETQ. The CDR3 is 16 amino acids. The CDR3: CASSSPTLTHTDTQYF. Here the CDR3 DNA reads TGCGCCAGCAGCTCACCGACTCTTACCCACACAGATACGCAGTATTTT.

This clonotype was found a few times. V usage is TRBV25-1 and J usage is TRBJ1-5; 9 bases match TRBD1. Germline V CDR1 and CDR2: MGHDK, SYGVNS. CDR3 length: 16 amino acids. J was trimmed by 5 bases and V by 2 bases; bases with no gene match: 7. As DNA, the CDR3 is TGTGCCAGCAGTGAAGGGGGAACAGGGGGCCATCAGCCCCAGCATTTT. Translated, it gives CASSEGGTGGHQPQHF.

This clonotype has a count of ten or more. The chain links TRBV7-2 to TRBJ1-1; D unresolved. Deletions cut 0 bases from V and 5 bases from J, with 10 bases between. CDR1 SGHTA and CDR2 FQGNSA come from the germline V gene. This CDR3 has 14 amino acids. CDR3 nucleotide sequence: TGTGCCAGCAGCTTAGCGGCGGGTAGGACTGAAGCTTTCTTT. It yields the protein CASSLAAGRTEAFF.

The table lists this clonotype with many counts. The chain has TRBV5-1 and TRBJ1-3; 7 nucleotides align to TRBD1. The CDR3 contains 19 residues. Unmatched junction bases numbered 17, after V lost 4 bases and J lost 1 base. Germline V gives CDR1 SGHRS, CDR2 YFSETQ. CDR3 bases: TGCGCCAGCAGCCTGAGACCTGCCGGACAGGTCGATTCTGGAAACACCATATATTTT. Protein: CASSLRPAGQVDSGNTIYF.

The V gene is TRBV11-2, the J gene TRBJ1-3, with D unresolved. The CDR3 extends over 13 amino acids. Germline assignment: CDR1 SGHAT and CDR2 FQNNGV. With 2 bases removed from V and 8 bases from J, the gap between germline ends came to 10 bases. Here the CDR3 reads CASSLMRGDTIYF. The CDR3 nucleotides are TGTGCCAGCAGCTTAATGCGTGGGGACACCATATATTTT.

This clonotype was seen once. V and J are TRBV10-3 and TRBJ2-5; possibly TRBD2 for D (5 bases). Trimming pared 7 bases from V and 0 bases from J, leaving 12 bases between. This CDR3 is built from 14 residues. Per the germline V gene, CDR1 is ENHRY and CDR2 is SYGVKD. This chain's CDR3 is CAIMGEGYQETQYF. In DNA, the CDR3 is TGTGCCATCATGGGAGAGGGTTACCAAGAGACCCAGTACTTC.

This clonotype occurred many times. This chain joins TRBV24-1 and TRBJ2-3; 9 positions agree with TRBD2. Germline loops: CDR1 KGHDR, CDR2 SFDVKD. The CDR3 spans 15 residues. The V segment lost 4 bases and the J segment 2 bases; nucleotides outside the gene matches: 3. CDR3 DNA sequence: TGTGCCACCAGTGAAGCGGGGGGAAACACAGATACGCAGTATTTT. This encodes CATSEAGGNTDTQYF.

This clonotype was seen repeatedly, ten times or more. V usage is TRBV10-1 and J usage is TRBJ2-1; 11 bases match TRBD1. Germline V CDR1 and CDR2: WNHNN, SYGVQD (reference sequence). CDR3 length: 16 residues. V shed 1 base, J shed 6 bases, and the junction held 5 bases outside the gene matches. DNA for the CDR3: TGCGCCAGCAGTGAGTTCCCTGGGACAGGGGGCAATGAGCAGTTCTTC. It codes for CASSEFPGTGGNEQFF.

This clonotype was observed at least ten times. The J gene is TRBJ1-6, the V gene TRBV4-2, with TRBD1 matching over 7 bases. The CDR3 has 16 amino acids. The J segment lost 9 bases and the V segment lost 2 bases, leaving 10 bases of the junction unmatched. The V gene's germline CDR1 is LGHNA and CDR2 YNFKEQ. DNA for the CDR3: TGTGCCAGCAGCCAATTGGGACAGCTGTCTAGTTCACCCCTCCACTTT. It is translated as CASSQLGQLSSSPLHF.

This clonotype has more than one count but fewer than ten. V gene TRBV9 combines with J gene TRBJ2-2, with D hard to call. This CDR3 is built from 14 residues. The germline V and J ends were trimmed by 1 base and 3 bases, with 7 bases remaining between them. The germline V gene encodes CDR1 SGDLS and CDR2 YYNGEE. Here the CDR3 reads CASSVYLDTGELFF. The CDR3 DNA reads as TGTGCCAGCAGCGTATACTTGGACACCGGGGAGCTGTTTTTT. Together with reference TRBV9 and TRBJ2-2, the CDR3 gives the full variable domain: DSGVTQTPKHLITATGQRVTLRCSPRSGDLSVYWYQQSLDQGLQFLIQYYNGEERAKGNILERFSAQQFPDLHSELNLSSLELGDSALYFCASSVYLDTGELFFGEGSRLTVL.

This clonotype occurred many times. The V and J genes are TRBV20-1 and TRBJ2-1, with 9 bases identical to TRBD2. Germline lookup yields CDR1 DFQATT and CDR2 SNEGSKA (reference sequence). CDR3 size: 14 residues. V trimming: 1 base; J trimming: 4 bases; junction bases outside the gene matches: 2. CDR3 sequence (DNA): TGCAGTGCTAGAGGACTAGCGGAATACAATGAGCAGTTCTTC. Residues: CSARGLAEYNEQFF.

In this sample, this clonotype turned up many times. The chain combines TRBV7-6 with TRBJ1-4; 8 bases agree with TRBD1. The CDR3 loop spans 16 amino acids. The germline CDR1 and CDR2 sequences are SGHVS and FNYEAQ. V was pared by 5 bases and J by 8 bases, with 13 bases of the junction left unmatched. The DNA for the CDR3 is TGTGCCAGCAGCCCGTCGCAGGGGGCTTCGCAGGAAAAACTGTTTTTT. Its protein is CASSPSQGASQEKLFF. Full variable domain (remainder filled in from reference TRBV7-6 and TRBJ1-4): GAGVSQSPRYKVTKRGQDVALRCDPISGHVSLYWYRQALGQGPEFLTYFNYEAQQDKSGLPNDRFSAERPEGSISTLTIQRTEQRDSAMYRCASSPSQGASQEKLFFGSGTQLSVL.

This clonotype was counted only a few times. The CDR3 bases are TGTGCCAGCAGCCCACGCCGGGACGGACTCTCCTACGAGCAGTACTTC. Its protein is CASSPRRDGLSYEQYF. The chain uses TRBV6-5 and TRBJ2-7; D tentatively reads TRBD1 or TRBD2 (5 bases each). There are 16 residues in the CDR3. Germline assignment: CDR1 MNHEY and CDR2 SVGAGI. Trimming removed 6 bases from V and 0 bases from J, with 18 bases in between.

This chain links TRBV10-3 with TRBJ2-3; D is perhaps TRBD2 (6 bases). Germline assignment: CDR1 ENHRY and CDR2 SYGVKD. The CDR3 spans 14 residues. Trimming pared 10 bases from V and 0 bases from J, leaving 14 bases between. The CDR3 is CATLGLASTDTQYF. The CDR3, as DNA: TGTGCCACCTTGGGACTGGCTAGCACAGATACGCAGTATTTT.

The chain joins TRBV19 to TRBJ1-1; 9 bases agree with TRBD1. V lost 6 bases to trimming and J lost 1 base; unmatched junction nucleotides: 6. Per germline, CDR1 LNHDA and CDR2 SQIVND (reference sequence). This CDR3 spans 15 amino acids. The chain's CDR3 is CASSRPDRGNTEAFF. As DNA, the CDR3 is TGTGCCAGTAGCAGACCGGACAGGGGGAACACTGAAGCTTTCTTT.

The sample holds many counts of this clonotype. This CDR3 reads CASSLPGGRYGYTF. The CDR3 region has the DNA TGTGCCAGCAGCTTACCAGGGGGCCGATATGGCTACACCTTC. This chain connects TRBV11-2 to TRBJ1-2; the match to TRBD1 covers 8 bases. The V segment lost 2 bases and the J segment 5 bases; nucleotides outside the gene matches: 4. The CDR3 has 14 amino acids. Germline V gene lookup returns CDR1 SGHAT and CDR2 FQNNGV.

Ten or more counts support this clonotype. The CDR3 does not close with the conserved phenylalanine or tryptophan, likely indicating a read error. V is TRBV11-2 and J is TRBJ1-1; D not certain. The CDR3 is 13 amino acids. The V and J ends lost 3 bases and 2 bases respectively, with 7 bases between them. From germline, CDR1 is SGHAT and CDR2 FQNNGV. DNA of the CDR3: TGTGCCAGCAGCTTGAGGAGAAACACTGAAGCTTTCTCT. Residues: CASSLRRNTEAFS.